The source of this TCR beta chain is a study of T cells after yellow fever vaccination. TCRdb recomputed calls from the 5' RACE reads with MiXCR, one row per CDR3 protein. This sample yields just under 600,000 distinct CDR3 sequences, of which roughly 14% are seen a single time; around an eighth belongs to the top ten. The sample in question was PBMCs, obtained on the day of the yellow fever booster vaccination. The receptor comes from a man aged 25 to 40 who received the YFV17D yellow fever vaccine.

This CDR3 is CASSQDPSGYNEQFF. CDR3 in DNA: TGCGCCAGCAGCCAAGACCCTAGCGGTTACAATGAGCAGTTCTTC. The chain joins TRBV4-3 to TRBJ2-1, with TRBD2 identical over 7 bases. Germline V gene lookup returns CDR1 LGHNA and CDR2 YSLEER. This CDR3 is built from 15 residues. Trimming at V came to 0 bases and at J to 4 bases, leaving 3 bases not matched to a gene.